The 20 T cell receptor beta chains reported below all come from one sample, sequenced in a study of cytomegalovirus exposure and HLA in healthy donors. Researchers ran the PCR with 60 Vbeta and 13 Jbeta primers. Measured with immunoSEQ multiplex PCR; TCRdb has only the in-frame clones, and not every one. The sample yields more than 100,000 clones, about 73% seen once. The sequenced material came from PBMCs. The receptors stem from a woman aged 40 to 50 in good health and CMV-seropositive.

The chain links TRBV25-1 to TRBJ2-6, with 7 bases fitting TRBD1. Germline loops: CDR1 MGHDK, CDR2 SYGVNS. The CDR3 totals 18 residues. V trimming: 6 bases; J trimming: 0 bases; junction bases outside the gene matches: 11. DNA for the CDR3: TGTGCCAGCAGGGGGCCGGGACAGCAGAGCTCTGGGGCCAACGTCCTGACTTTC. This codes for CASRGPGQQSSGANVLTF.

In this sample, this clone turned up a few times. This chain joins TRBV2 and TRBJ2-1; D not resolved. This CDR3 region has 13 residues. V was trimmed by 4 bases and J by 3 bases, leaving 7 bases between them. The germline V gene encodes CDR1 SNHLY and CDR2 FYNNEI. DNA for the CDR3: TGTGCCAGCAGTGCCGTCGGCTACAATGAGCAGTTCTTC. It encodes CASSAVGYNEQFF.

The rearrangement links TRBV11-2 to TRBJ2-1; TRBD1 agrees at 9 bases. This CDR3 is 15 amino acids long. The germline V gene encodes CDR1 SGHAT and CDR2 FQNNGV. The V segment lost 6 bases and the J segment 6 bases; nucleotides outside the gene matches: 9. CDR3 loop: CASRQNRDRVNEQFF. The DNA for the CDR3 is TGTGCCAGCAGGCAGAACCGGGACAGGGTCAATGAGCAGTTCTTC.

The V gene is TRBV7-2, the J gene TRBJ2-7, with D perhaps TRBD1 (5 bases). The germline gives CDR1 SGHTA, CDR2 FQGNSA. The CDR3 has 13 residues. V was shortened by 5 bases and J by 3 bases, with 11 bases between the two germline ends. CDR3 in amino acids: CASSRPDNYEQYF. CDR3 DNA sequence: TGTGCCAGCAGCCGGCCGGACAACTACGAGCAGTACTTC.

This clone appeared a few times. CDR3 sequence reads: CASSQDVPGGGRDEQFF. The CDR3 DNA reads as TGTGCCAGCAGCCAAGATGTTCCGGGGGGGGGCCGCGATGAGCAGTTCTTC. This chain uses TRBV4-2 with TRBJ2-1; TRBD2 matches 8 bases. Germline loops: CDR1 LGHNA, CDR2 YNFKEQ. The ends lost 0 bases at V and 8 bases at J; junction bases unmatched: 12. CDR3 length: 17 residues.

The chain joins TRBV6-5 to TRBJ1-1; TRBD1 agrees at 7 bases. The J segment lost 4 bases and the V segment lost 0 bases, leaving 5 bases of the junction unmatched. The germline V gene encodes CDR1 MNHEY and CDR2 SVGAGI. CDR3 length equals 15 residues. CDR3 loop: CASSYSSTGSTEAFF. Written as DNA, the CDR3 is TGTGCCAGCAGTTACTCCTCGACAGGGTCCACTGAAGCTTTCTTT.

The chain links TRBV29-1 to TRBJ1-2; D unresolved. Germline CDR1 and CDR2: SQVTM and ANQGSEA. Trimming took off 4 bases at V and 0 bases at J, with 6 bases between the two ends. This CDR3 has 12 amino acids. The CDR3 reads CSVAQTNYGYTF. CDR3 DNA: TGCAGCGTTGCACAGACTAACTATGGCTACACCTTC.

The chain has TRBV7-9 and TRBJ2-1; D gene ambiguous. The CDR3 runs to 12 residues. Per germline, CDR1 SEHNR and CDR2 FQNEAQ (reference sequence). Trimming pared 6 bases from V and 5 bases from J, leaving 8 bases between. The CDR3 region has the DNA TGTGCCAGCAGGTCTATTGACAATGAGCAGTTCTTC. The encoded protein is CASRSIDNEQFF.

The gene calls are TRBV5-6 and TRBJ1-3, with TRBD1 as a possible D gene (5 bases). Trimming left V 3 bases short and J 4 bases short, with 11 bases between. CDR1 is SGHDT, CDR2 YYEEEE, per germline. The CDR3 contains 14 residues. DNA for the CDR3: TGTGCCAGCAGCTCTCCGACAGCGGGAAACACCATATATTTT. Translated: CASSSPTAGNTIYF.

The V gene is TRBV7-9, the J gene TRBJ2-5; 10 bases match TRBD2. The J call may be wrong; the DNA end is better matched by TRBJ2-7. CDR3 size: 14 residues. The germline gives CDR1 SEHNR, CDR2 FQNEAQ (reference sequence). The CDR3 reads CASSTPGLAYEQYF. The DNA of the CDR3 is TGTGCCAGCAGCACTCCGGGACTAGCGTACGAGCAGTACTTC.

The V and J genes are TRBV2 and TRBJ2-2, with D unclear. This CDR3 contains 14 residues. Trimming left V 7 bases short and J 2 bases short, with 11 bases between. CDR1 SNHLY and CDR2 FYNNEI come from the germline V gene. CDR3 nucleotides: TGTGCCAGCAATCGGGTCTTTAACACCGGGGAGCTGTTTTTT. Encoded protein: CASNRVFNTGELFF.

The J gene is TRBJ1-6, the V gene TRBV5-1, with 9 bases aligning to TRBD1. J was trimmed by 10 bases and V by 4 bases; bases with no gene match: 12. Germline-derived CDR1 and CDR2 are SGHRS and YFSETQ. This CDR3 comprises 16 residues. The CDR3 nucleotides read TGCGCCAGCAGCCCCCAACCACAGGGGGCCCGGTCACCCCTCCACTTT. This translates into CASSPQPQGARSPLHF.

The chain uses TRBV19 and TRBJ1-1; 10 bases are a match to TRBD1. The CDR3 extends over 14 amino acids. Germline CDR1 is LNHDA and CDR2 is SQIVND (reference sequence). V lost 6 bases to trimming and J lost 4 bases; unmatched junction nucleotides: 5. CDR3 sequence reads: CASSRTGGGTEAFF. CDR3 coding DNA: TGTGCCAGTAGCCGGACAGGGGGGGGCACTGAAGCTTTCTTT. Using reference TRBV19 and TRBJ1-1 for the parts outside the CDR3, the full variable domain is DGGITQSPKYLFRKEGQNVTLSCEQNLNHDAMYWYRQDPGQGLRLIYYSQIVNDFQKGDIAEGYSVSREKKESFPLTVTSAQKNPTAFYLCASSRTGGGTEAFFGQGTRLTVV.

The chain couples TRBV5-1 to TRBJ1-1, with D possibly being TRBD1 (6 bases). V lost 4 bases to trimming and J lost 3 bases, with 13 bases between them. The CDR3 totals 14 residues. Germline lookup yields CDR1 SGHRS and CDR2 YFSETQ. The CDR3 DNA is TGCGCCAGCAGCATAACAGGGAGGGACACTGAAGCTTTCTTT. Translated: CASSITGRDTEAFF.

The genes are TRBV10-3 and TRBJ1-4, with 7 bases that match TRBD1. Looked up from germline, CDR1 is ENHRY and CDR2 is SYGVKD. This CDR3 spans 14 amino acids. V was clipped by 10 bases and J by 0 bases; unmatched bases: 5. The CDR3 coding sequence is TGTGCCAGTCGACAGGGTGCAACTAATGAAAAACTGTTTTTT. It yields the protein CASRQGATNEKLFF.

The chain is built from TRBV10-2 and TRBJ2-1; a possible D gene is TRBD2 (7 bases). The CDR3 totals 16 residues. Between the trimmed V and J ends, which lost 8 bases and 7 bases, there was a span of 24 bases. Germline assignment: CDR1 WSHSY and CDR2 SAAADI. CDR3 sequence: CASANSGGGRINEQFF. DNA for the CDR3: TGCGCCAGCGCCAATAGTGGGGGGGGCCGGATTAATGAGCAGTTCTTC.

The chain uses TRBV7-6 and TRBJ1-4; D call uncertain. CDR1 and CDR2 from the germline V gene are SGHVS and FNYEAQ. The V end was cut by 5 bases, the J end by 10 bases, with 17 bases between. This CDR3 contains 14 residues. The CDR3 spells CASSLGSRGGKLFF. CDR3 nucleotide sequence: TGTGCCAGCAGCCTCGGGTCTCGAGGAGGAAAACTGTTTTTT. Full variable domain (outside the CDR3, taken from reference TRBV7-6 and TRBJ1-4): GAGVSQSPRYKVTKRGQDVALRCDPISGHVSLYWYRQALGQGPEFLTYFNYEAQQDKSGLPNDRFSAERPEGSISTLTIQRTEQRDSAMYRCASSLGSRGGKLFFGSGTQLSVL.

The rearrangement uses TRBV7-9 and TRBJ1-1, with unresolved D. Germline CDR1 SEHNR, CDR2 FQNEAQ (reference sequence). The V end was cut by 1 base, the J end by 3 bases, with 12 bases between. The CDR3 consists of 15 residues. The CDR3 DNA reads as TGTGCCAGCAGCTTAGTTCCCCCGTATTACACTGAAGCTTTCTTT. Translation gives CASSLVPPYYTEAFF.

For this clone: Compared with germline, one end of the junction differs, possibly owing to a read error. The CDR3 is CSSSKGQYNSPLHF. The CDR3 DNA reads as TGTTCCAGCAGTAAGGGGCAATATAATTCACCCCTCCACTTT. The chain has TRBV7-3 and TRBJ1-6; D may be TRBD1 (5 bases). Germline assignment: CDR1 SGHTA and CDR2 FQGTGA. The CDR3 extends over 14 amino acids.

The chain combines TRBV29-1 with TRBJ1-1; 8 nucleotides line up with TRBD1. The CDR3 is made up of 16 amino acids. Trimming removed 6 bases from V and 0 bases from J; junction bases left unmatched: 12. The germline CDR1 and CDR2 sequences are SQVTM and ANQGSEA. In DNA, the CDR3 is TGCAGCGTCCCGACCGACAGGGGATACATGAACACTGAAGCTTTCTTT. Translating gives CSVPTDRGYMNTEAFF.